The 13 T cell receptor beta chains given below trace back to one sample, sequenced in a study of a mutant IDH1 vaccine in newly diagnosed glioma. TCRdb keeps only in-frame clones here, not all; method: immunoSEQ multiplex PCR. The sample includes 35,000 to 55,000 clones, around 81% of them seen just once. Sample time point: week 35, safety follow-up. Topical imiquimod accompanied each vaccine dose, which consisted of 300 ug of mutant IDH1 20-mer peptide. The antigens these receptors bind are not known. This sample comprised PBMCs, obtained from a glioma patient whose treatment included an IDH1 peptide vaccine. The origin of the receptors is a woman in her thirties or forties with glioma. Some clones in this sample may be carry-over from other donors' samples.

The V gene is TRBV7-6, the J gene TRBJ1-2; weak D call: TRBD1 (5 bases). Germline assignment: CDR1 SGHVS and CDR2 FNYEAQ. CDR3 length equals 16 residues. The germline V and J ends were trimmed by 1 base and 4 bases, with 16 bases remaining between them. The CDR3 protein is CASSLGTNPGGYGYTF. CDR3 sequence (DNA): TGTGCCAGCAGCTTAGGGACAAATCCTGGTGGCTATGGCTACACCTTC.

The chain couples TRBV5-4 to TRBJ2-7, with D maybe TRBD2 (5 bases). Trimming removed 0 bases from V and 5 bases from J, with 12 bases in between. The CDR3 extends over 14 amino acids. Germline CDR1 is SGHNT and CDR2 is YYREEE (reference sequence). Here the CDR3 reads CASSLGFGVHEQYF. CDR3 bases: TGTGCCAGCAGCTTGGGGTTCGGGGTCCACGAGCAGTACTTC.

The J gene is TRBJ2-1, the V gene TRBV7-2, with 8 positions matching TRBD2. The junction had 12 bases not matched to a gene; V was cut back by 4 bases and J by 7 bases. Germline V gene lookup returns CDR1 SGHTA and CDR2 FQGNSA. The CDR3 covers 16 residues. The CDR3, as DNA: TGTGCCAGCAGCTCCGGACTAGCAAGGCTGTTAAATGAGCAGTTCTTC. This sequence encodes CASSSGLARLLNEQFF. Together with reference TRBV7-2 and TRBJ2-1, the CDR3 gives the full variable domain: GAGVSQSPSNKVTEKGKDVELRCDPISGHTALYWYRQSLGQGLEFLIYFQGNSAPDKSGLPSDRFSAERTGGSVSTLTIQRTQQEDSAVYLCASSSGLARLLNEQFFGPGTRLTVL.

The rearrangement uses TRBV4-1 and TRBJ2-2; 7 bases are shared with TRBD2. The germline V gene encodes CDR1 MGHRA and CDR2 YSYEKL. CDR3 length equals 16 residues. Losses at the gene ends were 5 bases for V and 6 bases for J; bases not matched to a gene: 12. The CDR3 protein is CASSKLAPYIAGELFF. The DNA of the CDR3 is TGCGCCAGCAGCAAACTAGCGCCTTATATAGCCGGGGAGCTGTTTTTT.

The CDR3 loop is CASSLRGPETQYF. Here the CDR3 DNA reads TGTGCCAGCAGTTTAAGGGGGCCAGAGACCCAGTACTTC. V and J are TRBV27 and TRBJ2-5; 7 bases agree with TRBD1. The V gene end was trimmed by 2 bases and the J gene end by 4 bases; junction bases not matched to a gene: 1. The length of the CDR3 is 13 residues. Looked up from germline, CDR1 is MNHEY and CDR2 is SMNVEV (reference sequence).

The chain combines TRBV19 with TRBJ2-5, with D perhaps TRBD1 (6 bases). V lost 4 bases, J lost 2 bases, and 20 bases lay in between. Germline V gene data show CDR1 as LNHDA and CDR2 as SQIVND (reference sequence). This CDR3 is built from 17 residues. The CDR3 spells CASSTPDPGHRQETQYF. The CDR3 coding sequence is TGTGCCAGTAGTACGCCCGACCCGGGACATAGACAAGAGACCCAGTACTTC.

Regarding this clone: At one of its ends the junction is not consistent with the germline gene, which may arise from a read error. The chain recombines TRBV7-7 with TRBJ2-2, with TRBD1 matching 8 bases. Germline assignment: CDR1 SSHAT and CDR2 FNYEAQ (reference sequence). This CDR3 comprises 17 residues. The CDR3 region has the DNA TGTGCTAGCAGCTTGCCCGGGACAGGTGCCAACACCGGGGAGCTGTTTTTT. Protein: CASSLPGTGANTGELFF.

This clone was found once. The chain recombines TRBV9 with TRBJ1-2; D unresolved. CDR3 size: 14 residues. Germline V gives CDR1 SGDLS, CDR2 YYNGEE. V lost 7 bases to trimming and J lost 4 bases, with 17 bases between them. Written as DNA, the CDR3 is TGTGCCAGCGAGAGGCCGGGAGGGCTCTATGGCTACACCTTC. It encodes CASERPGGLYGYTF.

The chain combines TRBV6-5 with TRBJ2-3; a possible D gene is TRBD1 (5 bases). The V end lost 1 base, the J end lost 5 bases, and 13 bases lay between the germline ends. Germline-derived CDR1 and CDR2 are MNHEY and SVGAGI. This CDR3 has 15 amino acids. The CDR3 DNA reads as TGTGCCAGCAGTTACTACCAGGGAAATGAAGATACGCAGTATTTT. It specifies CASSYYQGNEDTQYF.

CDR3 amino acids: CASSQGGTGNTGELFF. Written as DNA, the CDR3 is TGTGCCAGCAGCCAGGGGGGGACAGGGAACACCGGGGAGCTGTTTTTT. V usage is TRBV2 and J usage is TRBJ2-2, with D possibly matching TRBD1 (8 bases). V lost 6 bases, J lost 1 base, and 15 bases lay in between. Germline V lookup: CDR1 SNHLY, CDR2 FYNNEI. The CDR3 contains 16 residues. The whole variable domain, remainder taken from reference TRBV2 and TRBJ2-2, is EPEVTQTPSHQVTQMGQEVILRCVPISNHLYFYWYRQILGQKVEFLVSFYNNEISEKSEIFDDQFSVERPDGSNFTLKIRSTKLEDSAMYFCASSQGGTGNTGELFFGEGSRLTVL.

For the CDR3, the DNA is TGTGCCAGCAGCTTAGAACTAGCGGCCGGGGAGCTGTTTTTT. Encoded protein: CASSLELAAGELFF. V is TRBV7-9 and J is TRBJ2-2; 8 positions match TRBD2. Germline V lookup: CDR1 SEHNR, CDR2 FQNEAQ (reference sequence). The CDR3 sequence is 14 residues long. J lost 6 bases, V lost 1 base, and 1 base had no gene match. Full variable domain (outside the CDR3, taken from reference TRBV7-9 and TRBJ2-2): DTGVSQNPRHKITKRGQNVTFRCDPISEHNRLYWYRQTLGQGPEFLTYFQNEAQLEKSRLLSDRFSAERPKGSFSTLEIQRTEQGDSAMYLCASSLELAAGELFFGEGSRLTVL.

The chain recombines TRBV5-4 with TRBJ2-7; possible D gene TRBD1, 5 bases. CDR1 SGHNT and CDR2 YYREEE come from the germline V gene (reference sequence). V was cut by 4 bases and J by 7 bases, with 24 bases left in between. The CDR3 runs to 16 residues. The CDR3 loop is CASSTPQDRPLEEQYF. DNA of the CDR3: TGTGCCAGCAGCACCCCACAGGATCGGCCTTTGGAGGAGCAGTACTTC.

The chain joins TRBV2 to TRBJ2-5; no reliable D call. Germline V gives CDR1 SNHLY, CDR2 FYNNEI. This CDR3 is built from 15 residues. The V and J ends lost 6 bases and 4 bases respectively, with 18 bases between them. The CDR3, as DNA: TGTGCCAGCAGAAGCCGGGCCCCGGTGGCAGAGACCCAGTACTTC. It specifies CASRSRAPVAETQYF.